This TCR beta chain is drawn from a study of lymphopenia after photon versus proton radiotherapy. V was shortened by 3 bases and J by 5 bases, with 10 bases between the two germline ends. Germline V gives CDR1 SGHAT, CDR2 FQNNGV. The CDR3 sequence is 14 residues long. Sequenced by immunoSEQ multiplex PCR; TCRdb stores in-frame clones only, minus some. This table holds over 50,000 clones, about 86% found once. The source is a man aged 40-49 years with gastric cancer. Sequencing used peripheral blood, obtained from a patient treated with photon-based radiotherapy. J is TRBJ2-2 and V is TRBV11-2; the D is unclear. The CDR3 here is CASSFWGRTGELFF. In DNA, the CDR3 is TGTGCCAGCAGCTTCTGGGGTAGGACCGGGGAGCTGTTTTTT.